The 2 T cell receptor beta chains below were found in one sample sequenced in a study of T cell clones after liver transplantation. Sequenced by immunoSEQ multiplex PCR; TCRdb stores in-frame clones only, minus some. The sample shows tens of thousands of clones, approximately 80% of them seen only once. The input for sequencing was CD4+ T cells from blood, taken 48 months after liver transplant. These receptors were obtained from a human patient who received a liver transplant. The graft donor may be the source of some T cells.

The chain links TRBV9 to TRBJ2-3; D call uncertain. Germline CDR1 reads SGDLS; CDR2 reads YYNGEE. The ends were cut back, 0 bases at V and 3 bases at J, with 8 bases in the middle. The CDR3 totals 14 residues. CDR3 bases: TGTGCCAGCAGCGTAGGTTTGGGGACAGATACGCAGTATTTT. Translated: CASSVGLGTDTQYF.

The chain employs TRBV19 and TRBJ1-5; the match to TRBD1 covers 8 bases. Germline CDR1 LNHDA, CDR2 SQIVND (reference sequence). V trimming: 0 bases; J trimming: 9 bases; junction bases outside the gene matches: 7. CDR3 length: 15 amino acids. CDR3 protein: CASSIDRSGGWPQHF. Written as DNA, the CDR3 is TGTGCCAGTAGTATAGATCGGTCAGGGGGCTGGCCCCAGCATTTT. The complete variable domain, with remaining parts taken from reference TRBV19 and TRBJ1-5, reads DGGITQSPKYLFRKEGQNVTLSCEQNLNHDAMYWYRQDPGQGLRLIYYSQIVNDFQKGDIAEGYSVSREKKESFPLTVTSAQKNPTAFYLCASSIDRSGGWPQHFGDGTRLSIL.